The 9 T cell receptor beta chains given below trace back to one sample, sequenced in a study of OX40 agonist ivuxolimab in advanced cancers. Some clones are missing from TCRdb's copy, which holds only in-frame ones; the method was immunoSEQ multiplex PCR. The table records about 96,000 clones, about 80% of them present only once. The sample in question was CD4+ or CD8+ T cells sorted from blood, obtained in a trial of the OX40 agonist ivuxolimab. The receptor set was obtained from an adult with an advanced solid tumor such as melanoma, head and neck, liver or kidney cancer.

The V gene is TRBV9, the J gene TRBJ2-3, with D perhaps TRBD1 (6 bases). V lost 4 bases to trimming and J lost 4 bases, with 10 bases between them. The CDR3 extends over 13 amino acids. Germline loops: CDR1 SGDLS, CDR2 YYNGEE. The CDR3 sequence is CASSPRTADTQYF. CDR3 DNA: TGTGCCAGCAGCCCGAGGACAGCAGATACGCAGTATTTT.

The V call is TRBV10-3, the J call TRBJ2-5; D perhaps matches TRBD2 (6 bases). Trimming removed 2 bases at V and 1 base at J, with 11 bases between. Per the germline V gene, CDR1 is ENHRY and CDR2 is SYGVKD. The CDR3 sequence is 15 residues long. CDR3 sequence: CAISEIGGVQETQYF. The CDR3 region has the DNA TGTGCCATCAGTGAGATAGGAGGGGTCCAAGAGACCCAGTACTTC.

The chain links TRBV9 to TRBJ1-4; no clear D. CDR1 is SGDLS and CDR2 is YYNGEE in the germline V gene. Trimming stripped 0 bases from V and 0 bases from J, with 6 bases between. The CDR3 has 15 amino acids. The CDR3 sequence: CASSVGQATNEKLFF. The CDR3 nucleotides read TGTGCCAGCAGCGTAGGTCAGGCAACTAATGAAAAACTGTTTTTT.

The count of this clone is one. In DNA, the CDR3 is TGCGCCAGCAGCTCCGGGACAGGGACGTACAATGAGCAGTTCTTC. Its protein is CASSSGTGTYNEQFF. This chain links TRBV5-1 with TRBJ2-1, with 9 bases matching TRBD1. V dropped 3 bases and J dropped 4; count of bases not matched to a gene: 5. In germline, CDR1 is SGHRS, CDR2 YFSETQ. CDR3 size: 15 residues.

This clone was observed at least ten times. J is TRBJ2-5 and V is TRBV6-7, with unresolved D. TRBV6-7 qualifies as an ORF whose function is uncertain. The CDR3 length is 13 residues. Trimming removed 6 bases at V and 1 base at J, with 9 bases between. The CDR3 DNA is TGTGCCAGCAGATTCGACGGCCAAGAGACCCAGTACTTC. Protein sequence: CASRFDGQETQYF.

V is TRBV5-6 and J is TRBJ1-4; D is perhaps TRBD1 (5 bases). V was cut by 3 bases and J by 2 bases, with 8 bases left in between. The CDR3 consists of 14 residues. Germline CDR1 and CDR2: SGHDT and YYEEEE. DNA for the CDR3: TGTGCCAGCAGCTGGGGGGTGACTAATGAAAAACTGTTTTTT. Translating it yields CASSWGVTNEKLFF.

This clone was picked up a small number of times. The chain links TRBV9 to TRBJ2-7; TRBD2 aligns across 13 bases. CDR3 length equals 17 residues. V lost 3 bases, J lost 3 bases, and 9 bases stayed unmatched. CDR1 is SGDLS and CDR2 is YYNGEE in the germline V gene. The CDR3 nucleotides read TGTGCCAGCAGCGCTGGAGATGGACTAGCGGGAGTCTACGAGCAGTACTTC. It is translated as CASSAGDGLAGVYEQYF.

The V and J genes are TRBV7-2 and TRBJ2-1, with 9 bases matching TRBD2. V trimming: 4 bases; J trimming: 3 bases; junction bases outside the gene matches: 10. This CDR3 is 17 amino acids long. Looked up from germline, CDR1 is SGHTA and CDR2 is FQGNSA. Here the CDR3 DNA reads TGTGCCAGCAGCTACGACTTAGCGGGGGCGAGCTACAATGAGCAGTTCTTC. It translates to CASSYDLAGASYNEQFF.

The chain recombines TRBV2 with TRBJ2-7; TRBD2 agrees at 8 bases. V lost 7 bases, J lost 0 bases, and 5 bases stayed unmatched. Germline CDR1 SNHLY, CDR2 FYNNEI. The CDR3 has 14 amino acids. Here the CDR3 DNA reads TGTGCCAGCATGCGGGGGGCCCTCTCCTACGAGCAGTACTTC. This sequence encodes CASMRGALSYEQYF. The variable domain in full, completed from reference TRBV2 and TRBJ2-7, reads EPEVTQTPSHQVTQMGQEVILRCVPISNHLYFYWYRQILGQKVEFLVSFYNNEISEKSEIFDDQFSVERPDGSNFTLKIRSTKLEDSAMYFCASMRGALSYEQYFGPGTRLTVT.